Following are 22 T cell receptor beta chains from one sample sequenced in a study of Graves' ophthalmopathy and Graves' hyperthyroidism (dated by TCRdb to the late 2010s). The listed sequencing device is Illumina HiSeq 2000. For repertoire sequencing, TCR beta CDR3 regions were amplified from RNA transcripts. The first round of RT-PCR was done with HTBI primers and the Qiagen OneStep RT-PCR kit, and was followed by a second round of multiplex PCR, then size selection and purification. TCRdb reran the public reads through fastp at Q25 and MiXCR, keeping productive beta chains. Rows merge per CDR3 protein into single entries with the most common DNA and genes. Within this sample are 300,000 to 400,000 distinct CDR3 sequences, with 15% to 20% of them counted one time only. 2% to 2.5% of the sample is taken by the ten largest. What was sequenced was peripheral blood. The receptors stem from an adult woman with stable Graves' hyperthyroidism.

This clonotype appeared many times. This chain joins TRBV7-4 and TRBJ2-1; D is possibly TRBD2 (5 bases). Per germline, CDR1 SGHVT and CDR2 SQSDAQ. The CDR3 is 13 amino acids. Trimming shortened V by 5 bases and J by 8 bases, and 13 bases separated the two germline ends. The CDR3 here is CASSTDCSDEQFF. The CDR3 nucleotides are TGTGCCAGCAGCACGGACTGTTCTGATGAGCAGTTCTTC.

Many counts were recorded for this clonotype. The rearrangement uses TRBV28 and TRBJ1-5; no clear D gene. The ends were cut back, 3 bases at V and 2 bases at J, with 20 bases in the middle. The germline gives CDR1 MDHEN, CDR2 SYDVKM. The CDR3 is 18 residues long. The CDR3 bases are TGTGCCAGCAGTTTTCTTATTCTGCGAGGGAACGGCAATCAGCCCCAGCATTTT. Protein sequence: CASSFLILRGNGNQPQHF. Drawing the rest from reference TRBV28 and TRBJ1-5, the complete variable domain is DVKVTQSSRYLVKRTGEKVFLECVQDMDHENMFWYRQDPGLGLRLIYFSYDVKMKEKGDIPEGYSVSREKKERFSLILESASTNQTSMYLCASSFLILRGNGNQPQHFGDGTRLSIL.

This clonotype was observed many times. The CDR3 coding sequence is TGTGCCAGCAGCGAACTAGCCAGGTCCTACGAGCAGTACTTC. Amino acid sequence: CASSELARSYEQYF. This sequence joins TRBV7-2 and TRBJ2-7, with a weak D call TRBD2 (6 bases). Germline CDR1 is SGHTA and CDR2 is FQGNSA. Trimming took 5 bases from V and 1 from J, leaving 12 bases between them. The CDR3 length is 14 residues. The full variable domain, completed using reference TRBV7-2 and TRBJ2-7, is GAGVSQSPSNKVTEKGKDVELRCDPISGHTALYWYRQSLGQGLEFLIYFQGNSAPDKSGLPSDRFSAERTGGSVSTLTIQRTQQEDSAVYLCASSELARSYEQYFGPGTRLTVT.

This clonotype was counted at least ten times. The chain carries TRBV12-5 and TRBJ1-1; TRBD1 is a possible D gene (6 bases). Germline V gives CDR1 LGHNT, CDR2 FRNRAP. The CDR3 totals 15 residues. The V gene lost 1 base and the J gene lost 4 bases, with 13 bases spanning the gap. The CDR3 sequence is CASGLGGAGVTEAFF. The CDR3 DNA reads as TGTGCTAGTGGTTTGGGGGGGGCTGGAGTCACTGAAGCTTTCTTT.

Turning to this clonotype: The DNA is omitted, as the CDR3 cannot be located on it reliably, and the CDR3 follows TCRdb's listing. The V and J genes are TRBV6-5 and TRBJ2-5; TRBD2 is the table's D call and was not checked against the DNA. The CDR3 length is 16 residues, termini included. CDR1 and CDR2 from the germline V gene are MNHEY and SVGAGI. The CDR3 spells CASSSSGLAGEETQYF.

This clonotype occurred many times. The rearrangement joins TRBV28 to TRBJ1-1; TRBD1 matches at 7 bases. CDR3 length equals 15 residues. V dropped 6 bases and J dropped 2; count of bases not matched to a gene: 9. The germline CDR1 and CDR2 sequences are MDHEN and SYDVKM. In DNA, the CDR3 is TGTGCCAGCAGGGAGGGACAGAGGATAAACACTGAAGCTTTCTTT. Translation gives CASREGQRINTEAFF.

The J gene is TRBJ2-5, the V gene TRBV3-1; D is unclear. Germline V gene lookup returns CDR1 LGHDT and CDR2 YNNKEL (reference sequence). The CDR3 runs 13 residues. The ends were cut back, 0 bases at V and 4 bases at J, with 6 bases in the middle. CDR3 sequence reads: CASSQELGETQYF. CDR3 DNA: TGTGCCAGCAGCCAAGAGTTGGGAGAGACCCAGTACTTC.

This clonotype was recorded at least ten times. The chain uses TRBV6-1 and TRBJ1-5; possible D gene TRBD1, 5 bases. This CDR3 contains 15 residues. Germline CDR1 and CDR2: MNHNS and SASEGT. Trimming cost V 6 bases and J 0 bases, with 12 bases left between them. The CDR3 spells CASRRQQYSNQPQHF. The CDR3 coding sequence is TGTGCCAGCAGGCGACAGCAGTATAGCAATCAGCCCCAGCATTTT.

The rearrangement joins TRBV12-3 or TRBV12-4 to TRBJ2-5; D remains unclear. Trimming cost V 3 bases and J 5 bases, with 10 bases left between them. This CDR3 has 13 amino acids. The DNA for the CDR3 is TGTGCCAGCAGTTTTTGGCAGGAGGAGACCCAGTACTTC. Its translation is CASSFWQEETQYF.

This clonotype was seen many times. The rearrangement joins TRBV29-1 to TRBJ1-1; D is unresolved. Trimming pared 3 bases from V and 1 base from J, leaving 6 bases between. The CDR3 sequence is 12 residues long. Germline CDR1 reads SQVTM; CDR2 reads ANQGSEA. CDR3 DNA: TGCAGCGTTGACGAAGGGAACACTGAAGCTTTCTTT. Encoded protein: CSVDEGNTEAFF. The entire variable domain, with the rest obtained from reference TRBV29-1 and TRBJ1-1, is as follows: SAVISQKPSRDICQRGTSLTIQCQVDSQVTMMFWYRQQPGQSLTLIATANQGSEATYESGFVIDKFPISRPNLTFSTLTVSNMSPEDSSIYLCSVDEGNTEAFFGQGTRLTVV.

V usage is TRBV7-8 and J usage is TRBJ2-7; TRBD2 agrees at 10 bases. Germline V CDR1 and CDR2: SGHVS, FQNEAQ. With 4 bases clipped from V and 3 bases from J, the junction kept 6 bases outside the gene matches. The CDR3 runs to 15 residues. Here the CDR3 reads CASSSPTSGFYEQYF. The CDR3 coding sequence is TGTGCCAGCAGCTCCCCGACTAGCGGGTTCTACGAGCAGTACTTC.

The genes are TRBV6-1 and TRBJ1-1, with D possibly being TRBD1 (6 bases). Germline V CDR1 and CDR2: MNHNS, SASEGT. This CDR3 contains 16 residues. V lost 0 bases and J 0 bases, leaving 11 bases between the germline ends. The CDR3 nucleotides are TGTGCCAGCAGTGAAGCGGTCGGACAGTTGAACACTGAAGCTTTCTTT. Amino acids: CASSEAVGQLNTEAFF.

The V gene is TRBV7-3, the J gene TRBJ2-7, with 9 bases matching TRBD2. This CDR3 is built from 15 residues. Germline CDR1 is SGHTA and CDR2 is FQGTGA. V lost 2 bases, J lost 4 bases, and 6 bases stayed unmatched. The CDR3 nucleotides read TGTGCCAGCAGCTTAGAAGGCGGGGGGGCATACGAGCAGTACTTC. Protein sequence: CASSLEGGGAYEQYF. Drawing the rest from reference TRBV7-3 and TRBJ2-7, the complete variable domain is GAGVSQTPSNKVTEKGKYVELRCDPISGHTALYWYRQSLGQGPEFLIYFQGTGAADDSGLPNDRFFAVRPEGSVSTLKIQRTERGDSAVYLCASSLEGGGAYEQYFGPGTRLTVT.

The V call is TRBV6-1, the J call TRBJ1-1; 10 nucleotides match TRBD1. Losses at the gene ends were 1 base for V and 7 bases for J; bases not matched to a gene: 9. The CDR3 covers 16 residues. Germline values: CDR1 MNHNS, CDR2 SASEGT. The CDR3: CASSEVPGDRGDEAFF. In DNA form, the CDR3 reads TGTGCCAGCAGTGAAGTTCCGGGGGACAGGGGTGATGAAGCTTTCTTT.

This clonotype was found many times. The chain couples TRBV20-1 to TRBJ2-2; 7 bases are shared with TRBD2. Germline trimming cut 6 bases from V and 1 base from J; bases unmatched to any gene: 11. The CDR3 loop spans 16 amino acids. Germline loops: CDR1 DFQATT, CDR2 SNEGSKA (reference sequence). This chain's CDR3 is CSAGDGRSRNTGELFF. CDR3 coding DNA: TGCAGTGCGGGCGACGGGAGGAGTAGGAACACCGGGGAGCTGTTTTTT.

There are many counts of this clonotype. CDR3 sequence reads: CASSSRLAGGQETQYF. The CDR3 coding sequence is TGCGCCAGCAGCTCCCGACTAGCGGGAGGGCAGGAGACCCAGTACTTC. The V call is TRBV5-1, the J call TRBJ2-5; TRBD2 agrees at 14 bases. V lost 3 bases, J lost 5 bases, and 6 bases stayed unmatched. CDR1 is SGHRS, CDR2 YFSETQ, per germline. The CDR3 spans 16 residues.

This clonotype was detected ten times or more. The J gene is TRBJ1-1, the V gene TRBV28, with 8 bases aligning to TRBD1. Per the germline V gene, CDR1 is MDHEN and CDR2 is SYDVKM. The CDR3 is 13 residues long. Trimming at V came to 6 bases and at J to 7 bases, leaving 7 bases not matched to a gene. This CDR3 is CASRPTGVVEAFF. CDR3 DNA sequence: TGTGCCAGCAGACCGACAGGGGTGGTTGAAGCTTTCTTT.

This clonotype was observed at least ten times. The chain's CDR3 is CASRPMGQGATSDGYTF. CDR3 in DNA: TGTGCCAGCAGACCAATGGGACAGGGGGCGACGTCGGATGGCTACACCTTC. The chain couples TRBV11-2 to TRBJ1-2; 12 positions match TRBD1. The ends lost 6 bases at V and 6 bases at J; junction bases unmatched: 14. The V gene's germline CDR1 is SGHAT and CDR2 FQNNGV. The CDR3 is made up of 17 amino acids.

This clonotype came up many times. The chain carries TRBV27 and TRBJ1-3, with D unresolved. This CDR3 has 13 amino acids. CDR1 is MNHEY, CDR2 SMNVEV, per germline (reference sequence). V lost 4 bases, J lost 3 bases, and 7 bases lay in between. CDR3 in DNA: TGTGCCAGCAGTTCTTTCGATGGAAACACCATATATTTT. This translates into CASSSFDGNTIYF.

The V and J genes are TRBV18 and TRBJ2-7, with TRBD2 identical over 10 bases. CDR1 is KGHSH, CDR2 LQKENI, per germline. CDR3 length equals 14 residues. V lost 1 base and J lost 6; bases outside the gene matches: 3. In DNA, the CDR3 is TGTGCCAGCTCACCACTGCCTAGCGGGAGCGAGCAGTACTTC. Protein: CASSPLPSGSEQYF.

The table lists this clonotype with many counts. V gene TRBV30 combines with J gene TRBJ1-2, with 11 nucleotides matching TRBD1. The trim removed 1 base at V and 4 bases at J, leaving 2 bases unmatched. Germline V lookup: CDR1 GTSNPN, CDR2 SVGIG (reference sequence). CDR3 size: 14 residues. The CDR3 region has the DNA TGTGCCTGGAGTGGGACAGGGGGCAGCTATGGCTACACCTTC. Protein product: CAWSGTGGSYGYTF.

The chain has TRBV11-2 and TRBJ2-2; D may be TRBD1 (6 bases). The ends were cut back, 1 base at V and 2 bases at J, with 11 bases in the middle. Per germline, CDR1 SGHAT and CDR2 FQNNGV. CDR3 length: 16 residues. The CDR3 bases are TGTGCCAGCAGCTTAGGAGACAGGACAAACACCGGGGAGCTGTTTTTT. Its translation is CASSLGDRTNTGELFF. Looking up the rest from reference TRBV11-2 and TRBJ2-2 gives the full variable domain: EAGVAQSPRYKIIEKRQSVAFWCNPISGHATLYWYQQILGQGPKLLIQFQNNGVVDDSQLPKDRFSAERLKGVDSTLKIQPAKLEDSAVYLCASSLGDRTNTGELFFGEGSRLTVL.